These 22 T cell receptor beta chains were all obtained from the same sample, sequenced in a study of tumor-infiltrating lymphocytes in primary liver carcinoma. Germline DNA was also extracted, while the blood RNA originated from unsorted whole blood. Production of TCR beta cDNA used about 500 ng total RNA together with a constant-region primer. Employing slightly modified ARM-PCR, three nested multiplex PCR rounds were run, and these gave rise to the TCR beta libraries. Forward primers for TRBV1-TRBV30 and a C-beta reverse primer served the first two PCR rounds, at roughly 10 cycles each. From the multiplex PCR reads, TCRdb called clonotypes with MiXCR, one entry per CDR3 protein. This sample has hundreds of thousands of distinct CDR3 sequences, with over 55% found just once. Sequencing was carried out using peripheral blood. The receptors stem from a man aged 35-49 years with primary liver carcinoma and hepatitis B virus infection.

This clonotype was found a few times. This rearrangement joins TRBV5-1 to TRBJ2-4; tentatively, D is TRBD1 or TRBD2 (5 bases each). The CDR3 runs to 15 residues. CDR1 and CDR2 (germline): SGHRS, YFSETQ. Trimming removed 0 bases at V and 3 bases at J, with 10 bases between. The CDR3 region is CASSLGRDGKNIQYF. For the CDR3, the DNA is TGCGCCAGCAGCTTGGGCCGGGACGGCAAAAACATTCAGTACTTC. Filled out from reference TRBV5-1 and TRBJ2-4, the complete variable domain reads KAGVTQTPRYLIKTRGQQVTLSCSPISGHRSVSWYQQTPGQGLQFLFEYFSETQRNKGNFPGRFSGRQFSNSRSEMNVSTLELGDSALYLCASSLGRDGKNIQYFGAGTRLSVL.

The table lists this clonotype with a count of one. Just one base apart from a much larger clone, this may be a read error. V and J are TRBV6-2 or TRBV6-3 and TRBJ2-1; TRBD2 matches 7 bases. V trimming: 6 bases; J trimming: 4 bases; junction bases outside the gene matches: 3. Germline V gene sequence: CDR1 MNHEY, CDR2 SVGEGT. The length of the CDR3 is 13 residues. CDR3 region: CASSWEGYNEQFF. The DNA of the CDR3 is TGTGCCAGCAGCTGGGAGGGATACAATGAGCAGTTCTTC.

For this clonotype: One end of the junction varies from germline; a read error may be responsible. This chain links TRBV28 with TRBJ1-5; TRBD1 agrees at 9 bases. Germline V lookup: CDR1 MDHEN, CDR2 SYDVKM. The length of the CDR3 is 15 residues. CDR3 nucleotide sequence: TGTGCCAGCAGGACACAGGGGGCGGGCAATCAGCCCCGGCATTTT. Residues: CASRTQGAGNQPRHF.

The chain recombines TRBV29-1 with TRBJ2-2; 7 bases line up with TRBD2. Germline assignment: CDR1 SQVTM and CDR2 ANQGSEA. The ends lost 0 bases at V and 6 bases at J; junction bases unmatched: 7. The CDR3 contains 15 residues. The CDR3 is CSVEDAAGAPGELFF. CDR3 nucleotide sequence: TGCAGCGTTGAAGACGCCGCGGGAGCCCCCGGGGAGCTGTTTTTT.

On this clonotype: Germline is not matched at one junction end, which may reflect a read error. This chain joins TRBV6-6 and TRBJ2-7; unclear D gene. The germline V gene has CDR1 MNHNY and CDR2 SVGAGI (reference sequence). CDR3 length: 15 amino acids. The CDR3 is CASSSPTPSSYEQYF. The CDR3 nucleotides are TGCGCCAGCAGTTCTCCCACCCCGAGCTCCTACGAGCAGTACTTC.

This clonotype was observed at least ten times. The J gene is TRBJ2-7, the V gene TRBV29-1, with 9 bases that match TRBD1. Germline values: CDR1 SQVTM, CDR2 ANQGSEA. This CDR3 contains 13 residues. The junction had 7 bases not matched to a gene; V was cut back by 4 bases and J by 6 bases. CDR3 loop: CSVAQQGAAEQYF. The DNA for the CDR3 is TGCAGCGTTGCCCAACAGGGGGCGGCCGAGCAGTACTTC.

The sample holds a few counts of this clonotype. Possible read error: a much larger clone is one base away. CDR3 sequence reads: CASREVTEIGETQYF. CDR3 DNA sequence: TGTGCCAGCAGAGAAGTCACAGAGATTGGGGAGACCCAGTACTTC. The V and J genes are TRBV4-2 and TRBJ2-5; no reliable D call. Trimming cost V 6 bases and J 5 bases, with 19 bases left between them. CDR3 size: 15 residues. From germline, CDR1 is LGHNA and CDR2 YNFKEQ.

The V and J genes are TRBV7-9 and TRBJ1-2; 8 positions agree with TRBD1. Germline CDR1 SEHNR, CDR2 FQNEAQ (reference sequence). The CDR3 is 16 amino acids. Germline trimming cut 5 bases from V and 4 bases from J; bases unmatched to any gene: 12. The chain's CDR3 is CASSPEPGQGPYGYTF. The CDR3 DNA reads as TGTGCCAGCAGCCCCGAACCAGGACAGGGCCCCTATGGCTACACCTTC.

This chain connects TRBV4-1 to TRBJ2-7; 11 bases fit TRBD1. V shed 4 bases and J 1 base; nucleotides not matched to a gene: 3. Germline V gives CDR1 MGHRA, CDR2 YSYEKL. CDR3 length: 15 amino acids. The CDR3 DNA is TGCGCCAGCAGCCGGGGACAGGGGGTGTCCTACGAGCAGTACTTC. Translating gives CASSRGQGVSYEQYF.

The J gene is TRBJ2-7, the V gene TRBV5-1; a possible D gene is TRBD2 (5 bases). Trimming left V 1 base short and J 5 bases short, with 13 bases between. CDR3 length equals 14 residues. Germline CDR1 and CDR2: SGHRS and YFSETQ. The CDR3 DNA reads TGCGCCAGCAGCTTGCGGAAAGGGAGTGACGAGCAGTACTTC. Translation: CASSLRKGSDEQYF.

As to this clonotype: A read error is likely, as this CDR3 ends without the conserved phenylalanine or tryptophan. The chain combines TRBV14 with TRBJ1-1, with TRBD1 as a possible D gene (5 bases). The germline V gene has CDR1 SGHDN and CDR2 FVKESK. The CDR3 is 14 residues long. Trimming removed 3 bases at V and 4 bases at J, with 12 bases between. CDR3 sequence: CASSQVTGVTEAFY. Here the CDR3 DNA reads TGTGCCAGCAGCCAGGTTACAGGAGTCACTGAAGCTTTCTAT.

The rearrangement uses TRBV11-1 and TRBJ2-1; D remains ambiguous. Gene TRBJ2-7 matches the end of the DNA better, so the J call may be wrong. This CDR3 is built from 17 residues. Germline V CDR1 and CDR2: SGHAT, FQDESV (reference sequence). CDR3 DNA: TGTGCCAGCAGCTTAAGCAGGTCAACTGTAGGCTACAATGAGCAGTACTTC. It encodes CASSLSRSTVGYNEQYF.

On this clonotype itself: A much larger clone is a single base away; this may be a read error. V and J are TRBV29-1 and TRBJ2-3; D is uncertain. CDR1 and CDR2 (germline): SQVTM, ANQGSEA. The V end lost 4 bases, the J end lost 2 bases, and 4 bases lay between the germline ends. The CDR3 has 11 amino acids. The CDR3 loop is CSVVHTDTQYF. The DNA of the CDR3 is TGCAGCGTTGTTCACACAGATACGCAGTATTTT.

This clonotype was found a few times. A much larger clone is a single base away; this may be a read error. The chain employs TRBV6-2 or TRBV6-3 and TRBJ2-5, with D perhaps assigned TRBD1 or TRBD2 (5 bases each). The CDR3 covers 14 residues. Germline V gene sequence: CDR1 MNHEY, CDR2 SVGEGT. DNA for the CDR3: TGTGCCAGCACCCCCCAGGGAGCCCAAGAGATCCAGTACTTC. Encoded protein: CASTPQGAQEIQYF.

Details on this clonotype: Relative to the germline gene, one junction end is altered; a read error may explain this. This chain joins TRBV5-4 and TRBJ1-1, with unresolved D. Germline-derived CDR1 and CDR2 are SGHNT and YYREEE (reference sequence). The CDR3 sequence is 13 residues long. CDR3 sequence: CASSLGQNIEAFF. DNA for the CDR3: TGTGCCAGCAGCTTGGGCCAGAACATTGAAGCCTTCTTT.

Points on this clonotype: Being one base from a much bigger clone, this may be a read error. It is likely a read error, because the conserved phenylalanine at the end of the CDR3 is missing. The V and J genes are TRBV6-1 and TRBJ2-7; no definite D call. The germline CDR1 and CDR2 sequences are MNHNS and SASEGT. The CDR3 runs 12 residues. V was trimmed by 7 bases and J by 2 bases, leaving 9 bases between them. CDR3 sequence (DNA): TGTGCCAGCAACGACGGAACCTACGAGCAGTACCTC. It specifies CASNDGTYEQYL.

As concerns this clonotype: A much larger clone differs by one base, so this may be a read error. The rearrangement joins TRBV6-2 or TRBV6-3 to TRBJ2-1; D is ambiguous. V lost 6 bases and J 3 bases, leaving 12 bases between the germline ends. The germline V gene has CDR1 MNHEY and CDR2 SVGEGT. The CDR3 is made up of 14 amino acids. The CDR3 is CASSEVHFYNEQFF. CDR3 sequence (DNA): TGTGCCAGCAGCGAAGTGCACTTCTACAATGAGCAGTTCTTC.

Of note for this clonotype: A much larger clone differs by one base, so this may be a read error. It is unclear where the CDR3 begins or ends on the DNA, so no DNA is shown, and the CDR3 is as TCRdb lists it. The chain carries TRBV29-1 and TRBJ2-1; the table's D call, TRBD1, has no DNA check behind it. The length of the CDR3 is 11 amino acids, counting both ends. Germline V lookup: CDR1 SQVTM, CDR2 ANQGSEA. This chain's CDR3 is CSVGRGNEQSF.

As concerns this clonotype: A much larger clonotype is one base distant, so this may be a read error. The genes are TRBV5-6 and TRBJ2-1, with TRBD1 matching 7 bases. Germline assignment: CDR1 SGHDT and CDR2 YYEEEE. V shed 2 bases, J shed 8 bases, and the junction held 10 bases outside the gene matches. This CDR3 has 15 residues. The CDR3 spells CASSLRGQIIYEQFF. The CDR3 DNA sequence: TGTGCCAGCAGCTTACGGGGACAGATCATCTATGAGCAGTTCTTC.

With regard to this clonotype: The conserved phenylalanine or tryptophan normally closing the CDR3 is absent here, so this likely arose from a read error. The CDR3 coding sequence is TGTGCCATCAGTAGCGGTACGAGCACAGATACGCAGTATTAT. This translates into CAISSGTSTDTQYY. The rearrangement links TRBV10-3 to TRBJ2-3; possibly TRBD2 for D (5 bases). Germline CDR1 is ENHRY and CDR2 is SYGVKD. This CDR3 has 14 residues. V was cut by 5 bases and J by 0 bases, with 9 bases left in between.

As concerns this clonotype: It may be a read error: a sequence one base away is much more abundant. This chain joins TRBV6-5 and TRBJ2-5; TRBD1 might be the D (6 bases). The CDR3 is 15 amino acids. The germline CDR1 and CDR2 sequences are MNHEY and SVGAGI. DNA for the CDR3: TGTGCCAGCAGTTACGGTCCCCCAGGGGAATGGACCCAGTGCTTC. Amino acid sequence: CASSYGPPGEWTQCF.

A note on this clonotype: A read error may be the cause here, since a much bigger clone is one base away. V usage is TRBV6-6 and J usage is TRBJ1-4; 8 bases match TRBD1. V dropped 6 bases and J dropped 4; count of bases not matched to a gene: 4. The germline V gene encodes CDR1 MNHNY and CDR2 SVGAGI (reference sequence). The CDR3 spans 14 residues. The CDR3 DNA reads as TGTGCCAGCAGCCCCGGACAGGGTAATGAAAAACTGTTTTTT. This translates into CASSPGQGNEKLFF.